This T cell receptor (beta chain) originates from a study of cytomegalovirus exposure and HLA in healthy donors. It was with 60 Vbeta and 13 Jbeta primers that the PCR ran. Data came from immunoSEQ multiplex PCR; TCRdb stores just in-frame clones and leaves some out. This table holds approximately 240,000 clones, about 89% found once. This clone appeared once. Its antigen is unidentified. V gave up 1 base and J gave up 1 base; unmatched junction bases: 2. Germline assignment: CDR1 SSHAT and CDR2 FNYEAQ (reference sequence). This CDR3 is built from 15 residues. Findings and caveats of the study: Analysis performed later found about 18,000 TCR beta sequences associated with HLA alleles at 0.05 false discovery rate.

This receptor was identified in a woman aged 18-29 years in good health and CMV-seronegative. Sequencing was carried out using PBMCs. The chain uses TRBV7-7 and TRBJ2-7, with 9 nucleotides matching TRBD2. CDR3 residues: CASSLEAGGSYEQYF. Here the CDR3 DNA reads TGTGCCAGCAGCTTAGAGGCGGGAGGGTCCTACGAGCAGTACTTC. The full variable domain, rest sourced from reference TRBV7-7 and TRBJ2-7, is GAGVSQSPRYKVTKRGQDVTLRCDPISSHATLYWYQQALGQGPEFLTYFNYEAQPDKSGLPSDRFSAERPEGSISTLTIQRTEQRDSAMYRCASSLEAGGSYEQYFGPGTRLTVT.